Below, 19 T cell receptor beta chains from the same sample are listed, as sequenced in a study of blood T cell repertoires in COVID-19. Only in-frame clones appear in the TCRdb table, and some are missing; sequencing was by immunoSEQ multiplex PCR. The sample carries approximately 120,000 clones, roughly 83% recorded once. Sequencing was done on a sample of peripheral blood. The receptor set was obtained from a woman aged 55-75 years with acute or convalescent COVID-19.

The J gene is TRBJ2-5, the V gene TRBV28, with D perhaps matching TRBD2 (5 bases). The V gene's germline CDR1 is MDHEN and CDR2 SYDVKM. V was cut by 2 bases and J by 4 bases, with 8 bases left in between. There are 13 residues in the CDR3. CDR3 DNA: TGTGCCAGCAGTTTACCGGCGGGAGAGACCCAGTACTTC. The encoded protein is CASSLPAGETQYF. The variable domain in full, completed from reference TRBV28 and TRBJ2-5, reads DVKVTQSSRYLVKRTGEKVFLECVQDMDHENMFWYRQDPGLGLRLIYFSYDVKMKEKGDIPEGYSVSREKKERFSLILESASTNQTSMYLCASSLPAGETQYFGPGTRLLVL.

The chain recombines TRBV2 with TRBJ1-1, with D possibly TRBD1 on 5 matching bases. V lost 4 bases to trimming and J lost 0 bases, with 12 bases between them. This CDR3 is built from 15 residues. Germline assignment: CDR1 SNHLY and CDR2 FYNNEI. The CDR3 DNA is TGTGCCAGCAGTGGGGTCCCAGGGCTGAACACTGAAGCTTTCTTT. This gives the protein CASSGVPGLNTEAFF.

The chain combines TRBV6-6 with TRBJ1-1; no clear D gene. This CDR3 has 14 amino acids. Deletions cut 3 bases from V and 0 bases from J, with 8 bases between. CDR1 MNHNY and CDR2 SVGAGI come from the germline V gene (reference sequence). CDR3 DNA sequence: TGTGCCAGCAGTTATCATAGCCTGAACACTGAAGCTTTCTTT. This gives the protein CASSYHSLNTEAFF.

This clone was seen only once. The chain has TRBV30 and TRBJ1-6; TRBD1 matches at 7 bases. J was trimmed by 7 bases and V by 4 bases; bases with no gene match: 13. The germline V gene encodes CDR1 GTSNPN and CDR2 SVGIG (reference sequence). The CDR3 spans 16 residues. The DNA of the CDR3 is TGTGCCTGGACCACCGGGACAGTCCGAACCAATTCACCCCTCCACTTT. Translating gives CAWTTGTVRTNSPLHF.

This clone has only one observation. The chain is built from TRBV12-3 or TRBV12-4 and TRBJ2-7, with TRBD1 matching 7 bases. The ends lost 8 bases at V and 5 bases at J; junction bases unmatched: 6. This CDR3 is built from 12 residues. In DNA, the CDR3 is TGTGCCAGCGGAAGGGGGCTCCACGAGCAGTACTTC. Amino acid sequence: CASGRGLHEQYF.

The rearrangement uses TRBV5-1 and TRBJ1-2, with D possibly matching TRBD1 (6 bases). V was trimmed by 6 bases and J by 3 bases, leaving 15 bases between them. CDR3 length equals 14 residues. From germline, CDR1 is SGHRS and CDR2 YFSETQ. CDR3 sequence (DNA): TGCGCCAGCACATCCGGCGGGGGCTACTATGGCTACACCTTC. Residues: CASTSGGGYYGYTF.

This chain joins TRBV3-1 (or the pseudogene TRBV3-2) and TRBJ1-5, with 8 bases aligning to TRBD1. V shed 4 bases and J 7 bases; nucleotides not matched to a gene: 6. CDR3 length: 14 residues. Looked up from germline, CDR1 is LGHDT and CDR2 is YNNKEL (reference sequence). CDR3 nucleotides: TGTGCCAGCAGCCCAGGACAGGGCGGCCAGCCCCAGCATTTT. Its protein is CASSPGQGGQPQHF.

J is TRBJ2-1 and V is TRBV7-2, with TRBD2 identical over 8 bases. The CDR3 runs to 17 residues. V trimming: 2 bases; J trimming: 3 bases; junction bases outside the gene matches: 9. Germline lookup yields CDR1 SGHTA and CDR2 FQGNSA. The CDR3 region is CASSLRGAGAGYNEQFF. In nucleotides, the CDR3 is TGTGCCAGCAGCTTAAGGGGAGCGGGAGCCGGCTACAATGAGCAGTTCTTC.

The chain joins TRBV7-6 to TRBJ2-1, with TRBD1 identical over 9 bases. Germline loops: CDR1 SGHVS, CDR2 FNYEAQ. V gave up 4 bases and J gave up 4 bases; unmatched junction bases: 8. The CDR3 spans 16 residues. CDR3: CASSSKPGQGYNEQFF. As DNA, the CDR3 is TGTGCCAGCAGCTCCAAGCCGGGACAGGGATACAATGAGCAGTTCTTC.

CDR3 in DNA: TGTGCCAGTACGGCGGGAAGAGATGGGGAGACCCAGTACTTC. Its translation: CASTAGRDGETQYF. The rearrangement joins TRBV19 to TRBJ2-5; D is perhaps TRBD2 (6 bases). With 7 bases removed from V and 5 bases from J, the gap between germline ends came to 17 bases. Germline loops: CDR1 LNHDA, CDR2 SQIVND (reference sequence). The CDR3 is made up of 14 amino acids.

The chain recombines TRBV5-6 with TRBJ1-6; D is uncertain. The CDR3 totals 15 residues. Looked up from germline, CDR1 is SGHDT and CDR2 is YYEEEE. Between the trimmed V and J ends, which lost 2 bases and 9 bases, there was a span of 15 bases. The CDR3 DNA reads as TGTGCCAGCAGCTTACTTGACGGACTCCTTTCACCCCTCCACTTT. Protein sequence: CASSLLDGLLSPLHF. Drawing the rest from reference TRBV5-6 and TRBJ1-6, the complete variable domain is DAGVTQSPTHLIKTRGQQVTLRCSPKSGHDTVSWYQQALGQGPQFIFQYYEEEERQRGNFPDRFSGHQFPNYSSELNVNALLLGDSALYLCASSLLDGLLSPLHFGNGTRLTVT.

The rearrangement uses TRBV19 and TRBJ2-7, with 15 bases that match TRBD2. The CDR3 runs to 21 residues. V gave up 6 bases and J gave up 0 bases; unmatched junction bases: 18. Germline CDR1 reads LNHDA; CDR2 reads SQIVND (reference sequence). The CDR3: CASRPRERGGLAGGPSYEQYF. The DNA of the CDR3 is TGTGCCAGTAGGCCCAGGGAGAGGGGCGGACTAGCGGGAGGGCCCTCCTACGAGCAGTACTTC.

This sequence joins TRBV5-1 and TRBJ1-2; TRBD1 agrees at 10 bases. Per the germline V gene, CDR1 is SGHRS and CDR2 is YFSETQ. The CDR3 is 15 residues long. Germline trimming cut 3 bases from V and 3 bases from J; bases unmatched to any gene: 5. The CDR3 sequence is CASSSGTGEDYGYTF. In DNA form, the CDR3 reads TGCGCCAGCAGCTCGGGGACAGGGGAAGACTATGGCTACACCTTC.

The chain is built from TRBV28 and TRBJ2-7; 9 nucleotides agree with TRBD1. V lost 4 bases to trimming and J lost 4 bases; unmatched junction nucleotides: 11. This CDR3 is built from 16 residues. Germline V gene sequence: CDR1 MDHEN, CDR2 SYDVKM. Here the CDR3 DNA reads TGTGCCAGCAGTTCCAAGAAGACAGGGGGAAGGTACGAGCAGTACTTC. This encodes CASSSKKTGGRYEQYF.

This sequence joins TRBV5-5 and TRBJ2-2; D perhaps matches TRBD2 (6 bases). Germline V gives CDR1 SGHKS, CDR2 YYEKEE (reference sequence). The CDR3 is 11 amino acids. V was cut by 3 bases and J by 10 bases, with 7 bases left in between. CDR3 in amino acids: CASSWGVELFF. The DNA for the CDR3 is TGTGCCAGCAGCTGGGGGGTGGAGCTGTTTTTT.

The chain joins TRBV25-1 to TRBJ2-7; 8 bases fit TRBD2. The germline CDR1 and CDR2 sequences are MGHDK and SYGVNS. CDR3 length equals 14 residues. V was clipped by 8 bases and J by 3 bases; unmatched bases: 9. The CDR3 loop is CASSPGGAFYEQYF. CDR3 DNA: TGTGCCAGCTCCCCGGGGGGGGCCTTCTACGAGCAGTACTTC.

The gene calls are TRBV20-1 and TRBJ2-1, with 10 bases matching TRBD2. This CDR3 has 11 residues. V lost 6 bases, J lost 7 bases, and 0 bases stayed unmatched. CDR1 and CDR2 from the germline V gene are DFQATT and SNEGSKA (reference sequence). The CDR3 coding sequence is TGCAGTGCAGCGGGGGGGAATGAGCAGTTCTTC. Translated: CSAAGGNEQFF.

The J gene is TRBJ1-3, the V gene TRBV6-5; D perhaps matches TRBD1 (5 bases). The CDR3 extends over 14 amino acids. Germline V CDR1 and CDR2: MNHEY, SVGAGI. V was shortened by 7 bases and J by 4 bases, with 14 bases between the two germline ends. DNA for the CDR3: TGTGCCAGCACCGGGGGAGGGTCGGGAAACACCATATATTTT. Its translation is CASTGGGSGNTIYF.

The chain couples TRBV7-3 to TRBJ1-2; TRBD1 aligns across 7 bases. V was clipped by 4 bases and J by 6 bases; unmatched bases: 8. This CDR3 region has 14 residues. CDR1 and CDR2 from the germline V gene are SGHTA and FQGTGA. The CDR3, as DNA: TGTGCCAGCAGCTACCAGGACAGGAGAGATGGCTACACCTTC. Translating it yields CASSYQDRRDGYTF.